This TCR beta chain was identified during a study of shared T cell receptors in the human thymus. There are 14 residues in the CDR3. Trimming took off 4 bases at V and 1 base at J, with 10 bases between the two ends. Germline V gene sequence: CDR1 SGHVS, CDR2 FQNEAQ. Profiling relied on immunoSEQ multiplex PCR, and the TCRdb table lists in-frame clones only, not all of them. The sample carries about 660,000 clones, more than 75% recorded once. Another study also made use of these data, one on human thymus T cells. From that paper: Congenital heart defects were the reason for the corrective surgery that the donors, healthy Finnish infants, were having. Resections from corrective heart surgery supplied the thymus tissue. Thymic and blood repertoires appeared to carry a bias in their V and J gene usage. Thymic repertoires overlap heavily among unrelated individuals, related research has reported.

The receptor's source is a boy under two years old with a congenital heart defect. Sequenced material: thymocytes. V is TRBV7-8 and J is TRBJ1-1, with D perhaps TRBD1 (5 bases). The DNA for the CDR3 is TGTGCCAGCAGCTCCCGGACATCGAACACTGAAGCTTTCTTT. It codes for CASSSRTSNTEAFF.